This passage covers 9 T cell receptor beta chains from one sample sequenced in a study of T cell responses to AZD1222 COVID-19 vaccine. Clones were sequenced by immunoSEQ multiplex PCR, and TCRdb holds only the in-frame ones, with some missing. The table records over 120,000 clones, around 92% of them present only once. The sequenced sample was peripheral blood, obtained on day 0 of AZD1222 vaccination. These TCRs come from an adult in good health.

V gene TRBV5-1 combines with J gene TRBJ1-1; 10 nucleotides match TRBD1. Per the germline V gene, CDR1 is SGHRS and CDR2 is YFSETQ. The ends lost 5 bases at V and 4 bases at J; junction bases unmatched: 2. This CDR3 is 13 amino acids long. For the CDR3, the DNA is TGCGCCAGCAGTAGACAGGGGGCCACTGAAGCTTTCTTT. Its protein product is CASSRQGATEAFF.

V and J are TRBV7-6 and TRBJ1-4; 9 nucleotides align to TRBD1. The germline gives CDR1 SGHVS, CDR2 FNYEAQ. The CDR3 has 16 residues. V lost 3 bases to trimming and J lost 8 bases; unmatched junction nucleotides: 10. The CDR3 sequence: CASSFSPGQGNEKLFF. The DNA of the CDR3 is TGTGCCAGCAGCTTTAGTCCGGGACAGGGAAACGAAAAACTGTTTTTT.

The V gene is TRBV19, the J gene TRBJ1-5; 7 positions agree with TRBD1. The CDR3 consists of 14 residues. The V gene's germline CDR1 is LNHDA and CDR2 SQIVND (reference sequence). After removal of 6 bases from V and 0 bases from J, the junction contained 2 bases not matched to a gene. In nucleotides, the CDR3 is TGTGCCAGTAGGACAGGGAATAGCAATCAGCCCCAGCATTTT. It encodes CASRTGNSNQPQHF.

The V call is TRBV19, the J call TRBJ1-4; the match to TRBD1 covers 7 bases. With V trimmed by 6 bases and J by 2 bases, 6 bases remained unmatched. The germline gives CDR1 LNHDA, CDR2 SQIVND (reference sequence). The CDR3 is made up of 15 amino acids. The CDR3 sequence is CASRRQGPTNEKLFF. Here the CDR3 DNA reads TGTGCCAGTAGACGACAGGGTCCCACTAATGAAAAACTGTTTTTT.

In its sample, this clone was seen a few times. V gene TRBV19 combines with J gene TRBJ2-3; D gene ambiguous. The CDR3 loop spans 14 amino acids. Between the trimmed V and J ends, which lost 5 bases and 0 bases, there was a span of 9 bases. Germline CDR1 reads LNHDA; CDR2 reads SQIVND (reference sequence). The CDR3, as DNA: TGTGCCAGTAGTCCGAAGTCTAGCACAGATACGCAGTATTTT. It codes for CASSPKSSTDTQYF.

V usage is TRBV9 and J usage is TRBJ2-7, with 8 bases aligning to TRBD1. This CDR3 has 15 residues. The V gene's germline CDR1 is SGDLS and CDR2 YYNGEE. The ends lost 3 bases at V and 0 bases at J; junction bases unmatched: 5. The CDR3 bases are TGTGCCAGCAGCGCAGGACAGGGAAGCTCCTACGAGCAGTACTTC. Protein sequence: CASSAGQGSSYEQYF.

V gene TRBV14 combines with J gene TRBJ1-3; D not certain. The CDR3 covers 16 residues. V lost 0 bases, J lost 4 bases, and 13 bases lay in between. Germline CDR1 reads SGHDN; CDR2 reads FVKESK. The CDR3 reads CASSQDYGFMGNTIYF. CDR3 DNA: TGTGCCAGCAGCCAAGATTACGGCTTTATGGGAAACACCATATATTTT.

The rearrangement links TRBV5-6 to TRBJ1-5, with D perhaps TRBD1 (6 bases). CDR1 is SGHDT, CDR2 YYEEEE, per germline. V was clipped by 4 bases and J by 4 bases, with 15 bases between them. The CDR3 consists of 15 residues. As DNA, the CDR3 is TGTGCCAGCAGCACTCGGACAGTACCAAATCAGCCCCAGCATTTT. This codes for CASSTRTVPNQPQHF. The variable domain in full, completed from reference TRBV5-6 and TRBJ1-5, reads DAGVTQSPTHLIKTRGQQVTLRCSPKSGHDTVSWYQQALGQGPQFIFQYYEEEERQRGNFPDRFSGHQFPNYSSELNVNALLLGDSALYLCASSTRTVPNQPQHFGDGTRLSIL.

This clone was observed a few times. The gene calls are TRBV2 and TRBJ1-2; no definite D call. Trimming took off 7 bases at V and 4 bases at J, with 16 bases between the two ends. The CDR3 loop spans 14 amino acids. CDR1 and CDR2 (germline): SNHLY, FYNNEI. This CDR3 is CASTQVEGLYGYTF. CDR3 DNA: TGTGCCAGCACCCAAGTGGAAGGTCTCTATGGCTACACCTTC.